What follows are 7 T cell receptor beta chains derived from one specimen sequenced in a study of shared clonotypes between healthy human individuals. The assay was immunoSEQ multiplex PCR, and TCRdb's table has in-frame clones only and misses some. The sample holds some 2,500,000 clones; 80% to 95% are singletons and the top ten take roughly 0.39%. Sample: naive CD4+ T cells from PBMCs. Subset meaning: CD45RA+ positively selected. The receptor set was obtained from a man between 18 and 35 years old in good health. Some clones in this sample may be carry-over from other donors' samples.

This chain uses TRBV6-6 with TRBJ1-4, with 7 bases aligning to TRBD1. CDR1 and CDR2 from the germline V gene are MNHNY and SVGAGI (reference sequence). The V gene end was trimmed by 2 bases and the J gene end by 8 bases; junction bases not matched to a gene: 5. The CDR3 has 14 residues. The CDR3 spells CASSYEGAREKLFF. CDR3 DNA: TGTGCCAGCAGTTACGAGGGGGCGCGAGAAAAACTGTTTTTT.

With respect to this clone: In the same sample, other DNA sequences code for this CDR3. CDR3: CSVEERGGSLRSREQFF. The CDR3 nucleotides read TGCAGCGTTGAAGAGAGGGGCGGGAGCCTCAGATCACGGGAGCAGTTCTTC. The chain is built from TRBV29-1 and TRBJ2-1; 7 bases are shared with TRBD2. J lost 10 bases, V lost 0 bases, and 18 bases had no gene match. The CDR3 extends over 17 amino acids. Per germline, CDR1 SQVTM and CDR2 ANQGSEA.

This rearrangement joins TRBV5-1 to TRBJ2-2; possible D gene TRBD1, 5 bases. This CDR3 is built from 15 residues. Trimming pared 1 base from V and 7 bases from J, leaving 14 bases between. CDR1 and CDR2 (germline): SGHRS, YFSETQ. DNA for the CDR3: TGCGCCAGCAGCTTGTTTGGGGCTCCCGGCGGGGAGCTGTTTTTT. It yields the protein CASSLFGAPGGELFF.

The chain combines TRBV28 with TRBJ1-2; D is perhaps TRBD1 (5 bases). V was clipped by 6 bases and J by 0 bases, with 8 bases between them. The CDR3 runs 13 residues. Germline-derived CDR1 and CDR2 are MDHEN and SYDVKM. The CDR3 DNA reads as TGTGCCAGCAGGCCAGGGTCTAACTATGGCTACACCTTC. Translation: CASRPGSNYGYTF.

The chain is built from TRBV6-6 and TRBJ1-4, with unresolved D. This CDR3 is 13 amino acids long. Between the trimmed V and J ends, which lost 2 bases and 0 bases, there was a span of 1 base. CDR1 and CDR2 (germline): MNHNY, SVGAGI (reference sequence). The CDR3 DNA reads as TGTGCCAGCAGTTACGCAACTAATGAAAAACTGTTTTTT. Its protein product is CASSYATNEKLFF.

The gene calls are TRBV14 and TRBJ2-1, with D tentatively TRBD2 (6 bases). The CDR3 consists of 17 residues. CDR1 is SGHDN and CDR2 is FVKESK in the germline V gene. Trimming shortened V by 4 bases and J by 0 bases, and 16 bases separated the two germline ends. The CDR3 nucleotides are TGTGCCAGCAGCCCCTACGGGACTCGGAGCTCCTACAATGAGCAGTTCTTC. Its protein is CASSPYGTRSSYNEQFF.

The chain is built from TRBV9 and TRBJ2-1, with 10 positions matching TRBD2. Trimming took 0 bases from V and 5 from J; bases not matched to a gene: 5. Looked up from germline, CDR1 is SGDLS and CDR2 is YYNGEE. This CDR3 has 16 amino acids. This CDR3 is CASSVASGSTNNEQFF. The CDR3 nucleotides read TGTGCCAGCAGCGTAGCTAGCGGGAGTACAAACAATGAGCAGTTCTTC.